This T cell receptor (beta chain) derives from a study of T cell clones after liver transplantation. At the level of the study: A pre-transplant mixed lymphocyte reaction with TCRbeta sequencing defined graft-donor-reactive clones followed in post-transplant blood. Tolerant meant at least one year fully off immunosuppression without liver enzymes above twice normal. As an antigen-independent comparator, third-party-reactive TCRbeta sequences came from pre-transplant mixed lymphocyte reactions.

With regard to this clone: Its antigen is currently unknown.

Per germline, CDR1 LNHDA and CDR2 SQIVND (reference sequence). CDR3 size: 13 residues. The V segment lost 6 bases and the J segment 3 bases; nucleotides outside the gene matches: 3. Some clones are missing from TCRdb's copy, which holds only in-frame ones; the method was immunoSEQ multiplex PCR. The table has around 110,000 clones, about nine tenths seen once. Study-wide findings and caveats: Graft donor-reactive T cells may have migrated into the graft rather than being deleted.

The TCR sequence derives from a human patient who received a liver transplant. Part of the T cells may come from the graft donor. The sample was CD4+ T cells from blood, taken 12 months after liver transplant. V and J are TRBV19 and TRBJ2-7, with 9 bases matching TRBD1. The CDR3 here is CASRLGQGYEQYF. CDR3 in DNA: TGTGCCAGTAGGCTGGGACAGGGCTACGAGCAGTACTTC. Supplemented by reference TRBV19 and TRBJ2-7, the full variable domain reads DGGITQSPKYLFRKEGQNVTLSCEQNLNHDAMYWYRQDPGQGLRLIYYSQIVNDFQKGDIAEGYSVSREKKESFPLTVTSAQKNPTAFYLCASRLGQGYEQYFGPGTRLTVT.